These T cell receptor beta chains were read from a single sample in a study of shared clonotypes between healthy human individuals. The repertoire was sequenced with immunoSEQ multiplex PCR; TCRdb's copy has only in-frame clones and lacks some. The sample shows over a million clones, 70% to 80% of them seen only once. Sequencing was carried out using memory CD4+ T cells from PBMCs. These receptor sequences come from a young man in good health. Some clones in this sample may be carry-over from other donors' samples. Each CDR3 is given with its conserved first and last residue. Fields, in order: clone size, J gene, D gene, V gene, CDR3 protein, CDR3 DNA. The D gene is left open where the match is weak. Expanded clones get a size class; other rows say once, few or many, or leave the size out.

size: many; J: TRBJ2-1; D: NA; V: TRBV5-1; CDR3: CASRTHSSYNEQFF; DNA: TGCGCCAGCAGGACCCACAGCTCCTACAATGAGCAGTTCTTC
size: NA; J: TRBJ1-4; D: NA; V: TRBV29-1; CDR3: CSVQWGGDGTNEKLFF; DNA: TGCAGCGTTCAATGGGGGGGCGACGGAACTAATGAAAAACTGTTTTTT
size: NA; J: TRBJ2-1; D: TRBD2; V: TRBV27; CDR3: CASSTGLAGPYNEQFF; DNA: TGTGCCAGCAGTACCGGACTAGCGGGACCCTACAATGAGCAGTTCTTC
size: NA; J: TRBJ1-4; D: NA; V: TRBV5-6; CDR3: CASSLVTGRGTNEKLFF; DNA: TGTGCCAGCAGCTTGGTGACAGGCCGGGGAACTAATGAAAAACTGTTTTTT
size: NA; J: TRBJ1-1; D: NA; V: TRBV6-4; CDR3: CASMSRPADTEAFF; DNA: TGTGCCAGCATGAGCAGACCGGCCGACACTGAAGCTTTCTTT
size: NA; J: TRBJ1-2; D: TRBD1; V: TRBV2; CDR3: CASSFNRGTNYGYTF; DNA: TGTGCCAGCAGTTTCAACAGGGGTACTAACTATGGCTACACCTTC
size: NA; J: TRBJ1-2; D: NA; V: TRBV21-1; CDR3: CASSKEQGEDGYTF; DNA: TGTGCCAGCAGCAAAGAACAGGGGGAGGATGGCTACACCTTC
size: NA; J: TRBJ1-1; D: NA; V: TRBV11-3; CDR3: CASSLTGSNTEAFF; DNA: TGTGCCAGCAGCTTAACAGGGTCGAACACTGAAGCTTTCTTT
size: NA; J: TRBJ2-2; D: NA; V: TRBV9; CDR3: CASSVASAGNTGELFF; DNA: TGTGCCAGCAGCGTAGCTTCGGCAGGGAACACCGGGGAGCTGTTTTTT
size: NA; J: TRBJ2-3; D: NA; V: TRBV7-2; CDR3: CASSFGRSSTDTQYF; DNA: TGTGCCAGCAGCTTCGGTCGTAGCAGCACAGATACGCAGTATTTT
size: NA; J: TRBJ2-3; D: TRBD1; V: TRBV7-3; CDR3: CASSPHRGSGDTQYF; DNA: TGTGCCAGCAGCCCCCACAGGGGGAGTGGAGATACGCAGTATTTT
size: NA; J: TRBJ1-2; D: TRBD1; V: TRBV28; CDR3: CASRSMDRAAYGYTF; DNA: TGTGCCAGCCGATCTATGGACAGGGCTGCGTATGGCTACACCTTC
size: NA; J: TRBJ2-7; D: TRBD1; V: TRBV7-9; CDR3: CASSPRTGSYEQYF; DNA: TGTGCCAGCAGCCCTAGGACAGGGAGCTACGAGCAGTACTTC
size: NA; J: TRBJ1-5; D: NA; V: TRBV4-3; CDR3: CASSQDRAPVRQSAQHF; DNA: TGCGCCAGCAGCCAAGATCGGGCCCCGGTTCGGCAATCAGCCCAGCATTTT
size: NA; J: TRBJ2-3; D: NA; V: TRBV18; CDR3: CASSPSGADTQYF; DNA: TGTGCCAGCTCACCATCGGGGGCAGATACGCAGTATTTT
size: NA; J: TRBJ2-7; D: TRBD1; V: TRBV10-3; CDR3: CAIRGTGGFGEQYF; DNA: TGTGCCATCAGGGGGACAGGGGGCTTCGGCGAGCAGTACTTC
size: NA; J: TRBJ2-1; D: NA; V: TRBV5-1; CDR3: CASSLGNEQFF; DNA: TGCGCCAGCAGCTTAGGAAATGAGCAGTTCTTC
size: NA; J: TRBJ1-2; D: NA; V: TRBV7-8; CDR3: CASSLDPGNYGYTF; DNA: TGTGCCAGCAGCTTAGATCCCGGGAACTATGGCTACACCTTC
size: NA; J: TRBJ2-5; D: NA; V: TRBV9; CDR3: CASSVSGLGSYQETQYF; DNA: TGTGCCAGCAGCGTATCTGGACTCGGCTCGTACCAAGAGACCCAGTACTTC
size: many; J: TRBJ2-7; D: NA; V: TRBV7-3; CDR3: CASSLEGSSSIGTYEQYF; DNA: TGTGCCAGCAGCTTAGAGGGATCTTCGTCTATAGGGACCTACGAGCAGTACTTC
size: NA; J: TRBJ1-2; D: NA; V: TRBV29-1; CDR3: CSVDQQPYGYTF; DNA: TGCAGCGTTGATCAGCAGCCCTATGGCTACACCTTC
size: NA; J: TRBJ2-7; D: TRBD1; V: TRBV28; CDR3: CASRDGTGYSYEQYF; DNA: TGTGCCAGCAGGGACGGGACAGGCTACTCCTACGAGCAGTACTTC
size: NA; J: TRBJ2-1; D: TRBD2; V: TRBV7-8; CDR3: CASSPMTSGSGNEQFF; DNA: TGTGCCAGCAGCCCGATGACTAGCGGGAGTGGAAATGAGCAGTTCTTC